A selection of T cell receptor beta chains follows, all from one sample in a study of response to subunit inactivated influenza vaccine. A single record per CDR3 protein comes from TCRdb applying MiXCR to the RT-PCR reads. The sample carries about 540,000 distinct CDR3 sequences, about 14% recorded once. Sequenced here: PBMCs from blood, sampled 11 to 12 days after vaccination. The receptors derive from a man between 45 and 60 years old who received an inactivated influenza vaccine. Each CDR3 is given with its conserved first and last residue. D genes are given only for firm matches. The size entry is marked missing in some rows and otherwise reads once, few, many or a size class.

V gene	J gene	clone size	D gene	CDR3 DNA	CDR3 protein
TRBV29-1	TRBJ2-1	-	-	TGCAGCGTTGAATTTGGAATTAAAGGGAATGAGCAGTTCTTC	CSVEFGIKGNEQFF
TRBV9	TRBJ2-3	-	-	TGTGCCAGCAGCGTAGTGGAAGCGGAGGTGACAGATACGCAGTATTTT	CASSVVEAEVTDTQYF
TRBV20-1	TRBJ1-1	-	-	TGCAGTGCAAGAGGGGGTGGCTACTCTGAAGCTTTCTTT	CSARGGGYSEAFF
TRBV12-3/TRBV12-4	TRBJ2-2	-	-	TGTGCCAGCAGTCCATCCTCCAGGGGCAACACCGGGGAGCTGTTTTTT	CASSPSSRGNTGELFF
TRBV3-1	TRBJ1-6	-	-	TGTGCCAGCAGCCAAGATAGGATTTTTTCAACCCTCCACTTT	CASSQDRIFSTLHF
TRBV9	TRBJ2-3	-	-	TGTGCCAGCAGCCCTCGGACGAGGGTGAGCGCAGATACGCAGTATTTT	CASSPRTRVSADTQYF
TRBV5-6	TRBJ2-4	-	TRBD2	TGTGCCAGCAGCCGACTAGCGATCCAAGCCAAAAACATTCAGTACTTC	CASSRLAIQAKNIQYF
TRBV18	TRBJ2-1	-	TRBD2	TGTGCCAGCTCACCACCCCGCGGGGGGGTCTATGAGCAGTTCTTC	CASSPPRGGVYEQFF
TRBV5-1	TRBJ1-1	-	TRBD1	TGCGCCAGCAGCTTAGAAACAGGGGGCTTAGGCACTGAAGCTTTCTTT	CASSLETGGLGTEAFF
TRBV15	TRBJ2-3	many	-	TGTGCCACCAGCCGACGTGCTGTAGATACGCAGTATTTT	CATSRRAVDTQYF
TRBV5-1	TRBJ1-2	few	-	TGCGCCAGCAGCTTGTATCTTGGACAGACCCTGGGGGGCTACACCTTC	CASSLYLGQTLGGYTF
TRBV6-2/TRBV6-3	TRBJ2-7	few	TRBD2	TGTGCCAGCAGTTTACTAGCGGGATTCAACTACGAGCAGTACTTC	CASSLLAGFNYEQYF
TRBV12-3/TRBV12-4	TRBJ2-1	-	TRBD1	TGTGCCAGCAGTTTCCTCCGACAGGGTTATGAGCAGTTCTTC	CASSFLRQGYEQFF
TRBV5-5	TRBJ1-1	few	-	TGTGCCAGCAGCTTCCGGGACGGCCTCACTGAAGCTTTCTTT	CASSFRDGLTEAFF
TRBV3-1	TRBJ2-7	few	-	TGTGCCAGCAGCCAGCGGGGGCCCTCCTACGAGCAGTACTTC	CASSQRGPSYEQYF
TRBV20-1	TRBJ2-2	few	TRBD2	TGCTGTGCTAGATTCCCTAGCGGGAGGATAAACACCGGGGAGCTGTTTTTT	CCARFPSGRINTGELFF
TRBV7-2	TRBJ2-7	-	TRBD1	TGTGCCAGCAGCGGGAGGACAGGGGGCATCGACGAGCAGTACTTC	CASSGRTGGIDEQYF
TRBV12-3/TRBV12-4	TRBJ2-2	-	-	TGTGCCAGCAGTTTCGCCGCGACAATTAACACCGGGGAGCTGTTTTTT	CASSFAATINTGELFF
TRBV7-2	TRBJ2-5	few	TRBD1	TGTGCCAGCAGCGTACGGGACAGGGGGAATCAAGAGACCCAGTACTTC	CASSVRDRGNQETQYF
TRBV2	TRBJ2-3	-	-	TGTGCCAGCAAGGTGGGGGGGCGAACAGATACGCAGTATTTT	CASKVGGRTDTQYF
TRBV7-9	TRBJ2-3	-	TRBD1	TGTGCCAGCAGCGGACGAGGACAGGACGGGGACACAGATACGCAGTATTTT	CASSGRGQDGDTDTQYF
TRBV11-2	TRBJ1-6	few	-	TGTGCCAGCAGCTTCTCCTACGAGGCCAATTCACCCCTCCACTTT	CASSFSYEANSPLHF
TRBV4-2	TRBJ2-3	-	TRBD2	TGTGCCAGCACCCGCCGACTAGCGGACACAGATACGCAGTATTTT	CASTRRLADTDTQYF
TRBV28	TRBJ2-7	few	TRBD1	TGTGCCAGCAGTTTACCGGGACAGGGCTTCTACGAGCAGTACTTC	CASSLPGQGFYEQYF
TRBV5-1	TRBJ2-1	-	-	TGCGCCAGCCACCAGCCAACGGGGCCATACAATGAGCAGTTCTTC	CASHQPTGPYNEQFF
TRBV29-1	TRBJ2-7	-	TRBD2	TGCAGCGTTGAAAGCCGGGGGGGGAACTACGAGCTGTACTTC	CSVESRGGNYELYF
TRBV4-3	TRBJ2-7	-	TRBD1	TGCGCCAGCAGCCAAGGAGTCGTCCAGGGGGCGCTTGGGCAGTACTTC	CASSQGVVQGALGQYF
TRBV7-2	TRBJ2-1	-	TRBD1	TGTGCCAGCAGCTCCAGTTCAGGGGGTGAGCAGTTCTTC	CASSSSSGGEQFF
TRBV7-6	TRBJ1-1	few	-	TGTGCCAGCAGCTTAGGTGGTGGAGGGCAGGGGCGAATCATAAACACTGAAGCTTTCTTT	CASSLGGGGQGRIINTEAFF
TRBV28	TRBJ2-7	few	TRBD1	TGTGCCAGCAGGGCTCCGGGACAGGGCATCAACGAGCAGTACTTC	CASRAPGQGINEQYF
TRBV20-1	TRBJ2-1	-	TRBD2	TGCAGTGCCCTCACGGGGGGTAGTAATGAGCAGTTCTTC	CSALTGGSNEQFF
TRBV7-9	TRBJ1-4	few	-	TGTGCCAGCAGCCCCCAGGTCAGGGGTGGTGAAAAACTGTTTTTT	CASSPQVRGGEKLFF
TRBV7-8	TRBJ2-3	many	TRBD2	TGTGCCAGCAGCCCCAGGGCCGGGGGGAGCACAGATACGCAGTATTTT	CASSPRAGGSTDTQYF
TRBV7-2	TRBJ2-6	-	-	TGTGCCAGCAGCTCGGGGGACTCTGGGGCCAACGTCCTGACTTTC	CASSSGDSGANVLTF
TRBV5-1	TRBJ2-5	-	-	TGCGCCAGCAGCCCCCACCTCACGGGAGTTGAGACCCAGTACTTC	CASSPHLTGVETQYF
TRBV6-5	TRBJ2-7	few	-	TGTGCCAGCAGTCCTCGACAGAGCCCCTACGAGCAGTACTTC	CASSPRQSPYEQYF